This T cell receptor (beta chain) was identified in a study of identical twins. Findings of the study overall: Out-of-frame TCR alpha sharing observed in monozygotic twins exceeded model estimates. Twins' surplus sharing was weaker for beta out-of-frame sequences. When twins shared out-of-frame alpha sequences, those sequences had excess low generation probability.

cDNA molecules carried unique molecular identifiers, and template switching added a universal primer site. Via MiXCR, TCRdb re-called the 5' RACE reads, giving one row per CDR3 protein. The sample holds 1.5 million or so distinct CDR3 sequences, roughly a third seen once. As concerns this clonotype: Its antigen is undetermined.

V was cut by 5 bases and J by 2 bases, with 16 bases left in between. Per germline, CDR1 DFQATT and CDR2 SNEGSKA (reference sequence). The CDR3 extends over 15 amino acids. Sequencing input: cord blood. The sequence was collected from a newborn girl in good health. The chain is built from TRBV20-1 and TRBJ1-5; TRBD1 is a possible D gene (5 bases). The CDR3 coding sequence is TGCAGTGCTCGAAAGACAGCGCCTGGCAATCAGCCCCAGCATTTT. Residues: CSARKTAPGNQPQHF.